This TCR beta chain is from a study of blood T cell repertoires in COVID-19 (dated by TCRdb to 2018 to 2020). With respect to the entire study: Collaborator samples came from the United States, Italy and Spain and covered acute and convalescent phases of COVID-19. A freely available public database, intended as a resource for researchers studying the immune response to SARS-CoV-2, is where the repertoires were released. HLA class I and class II types, where available, came from metadata supplied by the sample provider rather than from assay-based typing. The dataset comprised deeply sampled blood TCRbeta repertoires from subjects exposed to, actively infected with, or recovered from COVID-19. A de-identified subject ID, COVID-19 status, age in years and sex were almost always included in the sample metadata. Samples were obtained from the ongoing ImmuneRACE study (first 160 participants) and from 1,254 subjects provided by 6 global collaborators. The material from the prospective study consisted of cDNA or gDNA derived from T cells, B-cell-depleted T cells, or PBMCs. On the study overall, not on this receptor specifically: Clinical and demographic metadata were provided uncurated, with the amount varying by source and participant.

Each collaborating institution followed its own protocols to collect whole blood in K2EDTA tubes. For TCRbeta analysis, collaborator samples were shipped as frozen whole blood, as isolated PBMCs, or as DNA extracted from either sample type. TCRbeta CDR3 regions were amplified from genomic DNA using the immunoSEQ Assay, a bias-controlled multiplex PCR. Regarding the original processing steps: Nucleated cell counts per sample were estimated from amplification of reference gene primers within the assay. Sequence reads were collapsed and filtered to measure the absolute abundance of every unique TCRbeta CDR3 rearrangement. For each sample, productive Simpson clonality was calculated as the square root of Simpson's diversity index across productive rearrangements. The table was pulled from immuneACCESS by TCRdb, which kept in-frame rearrangements only. Such tables lose some clones; where checked, under half of the loss comes from unresolved V genes, and the rest has no known cause. That table is the source of V, J and clone size, and D and trimming were worked out from the DNA. This sample comprises tens of thousands of clones, under 90% of them detected only once. Of the sample, approximately 4.1% is held by the ten largest clones.

As regards this clone: The clone's antigen remains unknown. No much larger clone exists at a distance of one base, and base qualities are not known.

Spanning cysteine to phenylalanine, the CDR3 consists of 14 amino acids. Only the CDR3 portion is preserved as DNA: 42 bases, with reading frame beginning at the first base. The junction carries 6 bases between V and J, which are trimmed by 1 base and 0 bases respectively. The germline V gene encodes CDR1 SEHNR and CDR2 FQNEAQ (reference sequence). The chain is assembled from TRBV7-9 and TRBJ1-1; no D gene call is confident. This TCR was sampled from a woman in her 70s with acute or convalescent COVID-19. Input material: peripheral blood. The nucleotide sequence is given as TGTGCCAGCAGCTTAGACGGGGTGAACACTGAAGCTTTCTTT. The resulting protein is CASSLDGVNTEAFF.